This T cell receptor (beta chain) was sequenced in a study of blood T cell repertoires in COVID-19. Whole-study context: Collection of acute and convalescent COVID-19 samples took place in the United States, Italy and Spain.

The CDR3 is 16 residues long. Germline CDR1 reads SSHAT; CDR2 reads FNYEAQ (reference sequence). Regarding this clone: The junction and the germline gene differ at one end; a read error may be behind it.

The protocol was immunoSEQ multiplex PCR, while the TCRdb copy is restricted to in-frame clones and leaves out a portion. The repertoire consists of 100,000 or so clones, with about 82% occurring once and the leading ten covering 13%. The sequence derives from a middle-aged man with active or convalescent COVID-19. Material for sequencing was peripheral blood. The chain recombines TRBV7-7 with TRBJ2-2; no firm D call. The CDR3 loop reads CASSLVWSPGTGELFF. The CDR3 DNA reads as TGTGCTAGCAGCTTAGTTTGGTCCCCGGGCACCGGGGAGCTGTTTTTT.